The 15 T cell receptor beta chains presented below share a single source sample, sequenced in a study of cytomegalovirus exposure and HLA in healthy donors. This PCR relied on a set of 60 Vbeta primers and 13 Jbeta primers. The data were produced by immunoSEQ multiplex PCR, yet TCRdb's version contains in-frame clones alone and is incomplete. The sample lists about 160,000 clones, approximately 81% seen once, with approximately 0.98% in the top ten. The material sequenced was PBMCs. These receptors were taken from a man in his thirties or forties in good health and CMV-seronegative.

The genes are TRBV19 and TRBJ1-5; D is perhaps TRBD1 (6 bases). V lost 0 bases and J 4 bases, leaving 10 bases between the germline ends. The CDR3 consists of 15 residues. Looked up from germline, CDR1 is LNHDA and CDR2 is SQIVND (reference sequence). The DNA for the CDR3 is TGTGCCAGTAGTATAGATTTCCAGGGGAATCAGCCCCAGCATTTT. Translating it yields CASSIDFQGNQPQHF.

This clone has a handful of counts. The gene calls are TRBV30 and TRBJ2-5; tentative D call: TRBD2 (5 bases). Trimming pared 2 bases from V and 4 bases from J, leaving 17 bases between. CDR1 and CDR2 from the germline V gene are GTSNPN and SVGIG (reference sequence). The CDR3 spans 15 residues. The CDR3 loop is CAWSSMDPSRETQYF. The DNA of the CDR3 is TGTGCCTGGAGTTCGATGGACCCTAGCCGAGAGACCCAGTACTTC. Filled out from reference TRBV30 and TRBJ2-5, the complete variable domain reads SQTIHQWPATLVQPVGSPLSLECTVEGTSNPNLYWYRQAAGRGLQLLFYSVGIGQISSEVPQNLSASRPQDRQFILSSKKLLLSDSGFYLCAWSSMDPSRETQYFGPGTRLLVL.

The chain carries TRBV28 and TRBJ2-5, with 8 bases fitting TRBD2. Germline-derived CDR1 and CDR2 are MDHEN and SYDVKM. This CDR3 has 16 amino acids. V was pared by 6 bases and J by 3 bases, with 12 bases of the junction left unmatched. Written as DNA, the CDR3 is TGTGCCAGCAGCATTGGTACTAGCGGATACGAAGAGACCCAGTACTTC. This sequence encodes CASSIGTSGYEETQYF.

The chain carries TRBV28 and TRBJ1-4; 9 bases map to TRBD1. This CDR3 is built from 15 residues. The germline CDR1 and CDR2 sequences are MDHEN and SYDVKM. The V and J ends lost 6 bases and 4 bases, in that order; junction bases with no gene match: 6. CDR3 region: CASRLTGGNNEKLFF. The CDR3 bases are TGTGCCAGCAGACTAACAGGGGGCAATAATGAAAAACTGTTTTTT. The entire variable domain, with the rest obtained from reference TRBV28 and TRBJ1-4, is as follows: DVKVTQSSRYLVKRTGEKVFLECVQDMDHENMFWYRQDPGLGLRLIYFSYDVKMKEKGDIPEGYSVSREKKERFSLILESASTNQTSMYLCASRLTGGNNEKLFFGSGTQLSVL.

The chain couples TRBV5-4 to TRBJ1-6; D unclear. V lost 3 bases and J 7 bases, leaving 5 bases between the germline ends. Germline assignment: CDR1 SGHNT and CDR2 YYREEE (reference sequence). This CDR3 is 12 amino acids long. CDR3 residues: CASSSQNSPLHF. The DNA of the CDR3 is TGTGCCAGCAGCTCCCAAAATTCACCCCTCCACTTT. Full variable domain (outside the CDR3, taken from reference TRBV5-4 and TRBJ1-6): ETGVTQSPTHLIKTRGQQVTLRCSSQSGHNTVSWYQQALGQGPQFIFQYYREEENGRGNFPPRFSGLQFPNYSSELNVNALELDDSALYLCASSSQNSPLHFGNGTRLTVT.

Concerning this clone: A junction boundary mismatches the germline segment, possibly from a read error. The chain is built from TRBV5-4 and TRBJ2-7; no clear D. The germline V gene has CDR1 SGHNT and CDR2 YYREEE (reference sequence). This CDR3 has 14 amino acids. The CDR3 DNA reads TGTGCCAGCAGCTTATCTGAGCAAACCTACGGGCAGTACTTC. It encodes CASSLSEQTYGQYF.

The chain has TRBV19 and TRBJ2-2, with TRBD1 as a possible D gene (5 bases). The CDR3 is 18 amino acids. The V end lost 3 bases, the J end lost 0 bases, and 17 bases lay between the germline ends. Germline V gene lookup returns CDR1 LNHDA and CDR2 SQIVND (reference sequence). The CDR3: CASSIFQGRETNTGELFF. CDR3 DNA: TGTGCCAGTAGTATCTTCCAGGGTAGAGAGACGAACACCGGGGAGCTGTTTTTT.

This CDR3 reads CASSLSKGDRGDYGYTF. CDR3 bases: TGTGCCAGCAGTTTATCAAAGGGGGACAGGGGCGACTATGGCTACACCTTC. The gene calls are TRBV27 and TRBJ1-2, with TRBD1 matching 10 bases. Germline trimming cut 0 bases from V and 3 bases from J; bases unmatched to any gene: 7. The CDR3 length is 17 residues. Germline CDR1 MNHEY, CDR2 SMNVEV (reference sequence).

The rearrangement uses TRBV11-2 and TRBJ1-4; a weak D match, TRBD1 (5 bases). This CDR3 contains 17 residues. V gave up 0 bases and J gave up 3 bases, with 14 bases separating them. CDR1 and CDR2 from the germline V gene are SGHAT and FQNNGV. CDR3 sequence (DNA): TGTGCCAGCAGCTTAGACTGGGGCGGGATCGCTAATGAAAAACTGTTTTTT. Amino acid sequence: CASSLDWGGIANEKLFF.

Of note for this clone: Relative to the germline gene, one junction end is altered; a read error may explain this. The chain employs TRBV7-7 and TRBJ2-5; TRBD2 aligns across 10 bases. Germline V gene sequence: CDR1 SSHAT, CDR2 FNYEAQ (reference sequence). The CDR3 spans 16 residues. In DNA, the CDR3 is TGTGCTAGCAGCCTCACTAGCGGGGATTTCCAAGAGACCCAGTACTTC. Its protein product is CASSLTSGDFQETQYF.

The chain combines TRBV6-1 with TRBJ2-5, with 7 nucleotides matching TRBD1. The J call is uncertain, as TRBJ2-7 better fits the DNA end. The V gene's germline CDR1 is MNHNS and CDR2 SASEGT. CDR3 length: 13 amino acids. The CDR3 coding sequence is TGTGCCAGCACCCCGGACAGGTACTACGAGCAGTACTTC. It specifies CASTPDRYYEQYF.

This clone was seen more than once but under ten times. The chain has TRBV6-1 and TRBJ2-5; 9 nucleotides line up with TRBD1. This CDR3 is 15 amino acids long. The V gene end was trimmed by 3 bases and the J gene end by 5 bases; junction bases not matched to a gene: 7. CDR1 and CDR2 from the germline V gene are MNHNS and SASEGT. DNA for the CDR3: TGTGCCAGCAGTGAGCTTACAGGGGGCAGGGAGACCCAGTACTTC. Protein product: CASSELTGGRETQYF.

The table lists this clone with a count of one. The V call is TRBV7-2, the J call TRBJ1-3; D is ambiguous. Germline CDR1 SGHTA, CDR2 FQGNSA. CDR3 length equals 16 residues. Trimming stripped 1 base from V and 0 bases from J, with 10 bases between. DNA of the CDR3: TGTGCCAGCAGCTTAGGCCCGGGTTTCTCTGGAAACACCATATATTTT. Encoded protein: CASSLGPGFSGNTIYF.

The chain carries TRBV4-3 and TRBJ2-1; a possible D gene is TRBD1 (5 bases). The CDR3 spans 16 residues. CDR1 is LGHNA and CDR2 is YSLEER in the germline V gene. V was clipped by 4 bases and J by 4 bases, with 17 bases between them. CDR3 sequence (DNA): TGCGCCAGCAGCCCAGGACATGGTGAGCCTTACAATGAGCAGTTCTTC. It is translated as CASSPGHGEPYNEQFF.

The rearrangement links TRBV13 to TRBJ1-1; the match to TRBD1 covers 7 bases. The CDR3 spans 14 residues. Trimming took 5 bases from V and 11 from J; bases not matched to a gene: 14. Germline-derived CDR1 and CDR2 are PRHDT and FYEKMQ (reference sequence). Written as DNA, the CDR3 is TGTGCCAGCAGCGCAGCCTCTAGGGGGCGTTCGGCTTTCTTT. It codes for CASSAASRGRSAFF.